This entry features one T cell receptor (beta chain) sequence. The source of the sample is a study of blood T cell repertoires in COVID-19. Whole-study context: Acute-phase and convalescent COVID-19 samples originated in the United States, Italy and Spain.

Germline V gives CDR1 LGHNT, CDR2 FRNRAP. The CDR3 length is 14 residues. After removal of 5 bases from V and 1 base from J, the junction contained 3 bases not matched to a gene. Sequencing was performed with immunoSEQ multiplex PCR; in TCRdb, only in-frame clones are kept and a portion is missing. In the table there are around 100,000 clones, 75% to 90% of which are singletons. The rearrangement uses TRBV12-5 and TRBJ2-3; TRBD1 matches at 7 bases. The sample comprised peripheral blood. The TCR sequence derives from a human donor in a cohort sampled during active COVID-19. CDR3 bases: TGTGCTAGTGGTGAGGGGGCGGGCACAGATACGCAGTATTTT. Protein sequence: CASGEGAGTDTQYF.